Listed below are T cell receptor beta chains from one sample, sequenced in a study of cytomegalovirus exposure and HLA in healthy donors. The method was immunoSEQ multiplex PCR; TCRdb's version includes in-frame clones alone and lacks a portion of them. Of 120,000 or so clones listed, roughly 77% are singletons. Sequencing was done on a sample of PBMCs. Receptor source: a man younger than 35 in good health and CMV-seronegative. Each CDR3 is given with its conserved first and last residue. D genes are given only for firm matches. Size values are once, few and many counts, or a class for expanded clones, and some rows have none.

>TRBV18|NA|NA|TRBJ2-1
CASSPFDDRWRYNEQFF
TGTGCCAGCTCACCCTTCGACGACAGGTGGAGGTACAATGAGCAGTTCTTC
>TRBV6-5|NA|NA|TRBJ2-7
CASSYLRQAPRLEQYF
TGTGCCAGCAGTTACCTTCGGCAGGCTCCCCGCTTAGAGCAGTACTTC
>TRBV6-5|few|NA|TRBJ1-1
CASRRTDDTEAFF
TGTGCCAGCAGAAGAACAGATGACACTGAAGCTTTCTTT
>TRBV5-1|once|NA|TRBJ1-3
CASSLTGPGNTIYF
TGCGCCAGCAGCTTGACAGGTCCTGGAAACACCATATATTTT
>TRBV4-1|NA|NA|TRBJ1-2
CASSQDLEEGYTF
TGCGCCAGCAGCCAAGATTTGGAGGAGGGCTACACCTTC
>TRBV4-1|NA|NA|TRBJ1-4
CASSQETINEKLFF
TGCGCCAGCAGCCAAGAGACTATTAATGAAAAACTGTTTTTT
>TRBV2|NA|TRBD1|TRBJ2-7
CASSVRTGGYEQYF
TGTGCCAGCAGTGTGCGGACAGGGGGCTACGAGCAGTACTTC
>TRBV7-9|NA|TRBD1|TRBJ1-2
CASSLEPGTATEYGYTF
TGTGCCAGCAGCTTAGAGCCGGGGACAGCCACTGAGTATGGCTACACCTTC
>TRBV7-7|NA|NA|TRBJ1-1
CASSLSSNTEAFF
TGTGCCAGCAGCTTAAGCTCCAACACTGAAGCTTTCTTT
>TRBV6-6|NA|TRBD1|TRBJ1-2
CASSMTGSGYTF
TGTGCCAGCAGTATGACAGGGTCTGGCTACACCTTC
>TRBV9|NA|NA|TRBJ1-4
CASSFSTGPNEKLFF
TGTGCCAGCAGCTTTTCGACAGGACCGAATGAAAAACTGTTTTTT
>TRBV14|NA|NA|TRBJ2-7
CASTGGSEQYF
TGTGCCAGCACAGGGGGGAGCGAGCAGTACTTC
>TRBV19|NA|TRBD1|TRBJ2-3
CASRNLQGRSTDTQYF
TGTGCCAGTAGGAATTTACAGGGGCGGAGCACAGATACGCAGTATTTT
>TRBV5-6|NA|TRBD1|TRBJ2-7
CASSLVAGGNEQYF
TGTGCCAGCAGCTTGGTGGCAGGGGGAAACGAGCAGTACTTC
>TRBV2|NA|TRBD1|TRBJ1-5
CASRGTGGNQPQHF
TGTGCCAGCAGGGGGACAGGGGGCAATCAGCCCCAGCATTTT
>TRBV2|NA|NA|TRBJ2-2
CASSLQSSNTGELFF
TGTGCCAGCAGCTTGCAGTCCTCGAACACCGGGGAGCTGTTTTTT
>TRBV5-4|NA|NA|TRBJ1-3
CASSLGSLSGNTIYF
TGTGCCAGCAGCTTGGGGAGCCTCTCTGGAAACACCATATATTTT
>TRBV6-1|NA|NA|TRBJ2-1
CASSERGLAHNEQFF
TGTGCCAGCAGTGAGAGGGGACTTGCTCACAATGAGCAGTTCTTC
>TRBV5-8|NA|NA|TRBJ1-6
CASSLGQLLPNSPLHF
TGTGCCAGCAGCTTGGGACAGCTACTCCCGAATTCACCCCTCCACTTT
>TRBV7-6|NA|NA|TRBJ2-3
CASSLLAAGPDTQYF
TGTGCCAGCAGCTTGCTTGCGGCGGGGCCAGATACGCAGTATTTT
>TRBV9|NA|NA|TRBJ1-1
CASSARTGEAFF
TGTGCCAGCAGCGCCCGAACAGGAGAAGCTTTCTTT
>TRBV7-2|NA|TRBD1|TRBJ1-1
CASSQGATEAFF
TGTGCCAGCAGCCAGGGGGCAACTGAAGCTTTCTTT
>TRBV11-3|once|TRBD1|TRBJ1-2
CASSLVSLPGQVEVYGYTF
TGTGCCAGCAGCTTAGTCTCCCTTCCGGGACAGGTTGAGGTCTATGGCTACACCTTC
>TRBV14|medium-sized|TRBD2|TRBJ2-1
CASSRSGGAGNEQFF
TGTGCCAGCAGCCGGAGCGGGGGGGCTGGCAATGAGCAGTTCTTC
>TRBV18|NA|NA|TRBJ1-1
CASSPMPTGYAEAFF
TGTGCCAGCTCACCGATGCCTACAGGGTACGCTGAAGCTTTCTTT
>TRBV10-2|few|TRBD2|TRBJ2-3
CATSSPGGSTDTQYF
TGCGCCACTTCTAGCCCGGGGGGGAGCACAGATACGCAGTATTTT
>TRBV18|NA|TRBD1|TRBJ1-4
CASSPRLTGRNEKLFF
TGTGCCAGCTCACCCAGATTGACAGGGCGTAATGAAAAACTGTTTTTT
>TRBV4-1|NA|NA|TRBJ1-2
CASAGGGSGYTF
TGCGCCAGCGCTGGGGGGGGGAGCGGCTACACCTTC
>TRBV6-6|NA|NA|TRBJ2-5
CASSGGFGQETQYF
TGTGCCAGCTCTGGGGGCTTCGGGCAAGAGACCCAGTACTTC
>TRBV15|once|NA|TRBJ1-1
CATSRGSGSTEAFF
TGTGCCACCAGCAGAGGTAGTGGGAGCACTGAAGCTTTCTTT
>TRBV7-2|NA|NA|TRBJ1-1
CASSLRALTGNTEAFF
TGTGCCAGCAGCTTAAGGGCATTGACAGGGAACACTGAAGCTTTCTTT
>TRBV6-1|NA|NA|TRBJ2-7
CASSKREPYEQYF
TGTGCCAGCAGCAAAAGGGAGCCCTACGAGCAGTACTTC
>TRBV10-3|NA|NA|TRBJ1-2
CAINAGGDYGYTF
TGTGCCATCAACGCCGGGGGGGACTATGGCTACACCTTC
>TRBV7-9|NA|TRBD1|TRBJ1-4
CASSLRDRGDGKLFF
TGTGCCAGCAGCTTAAGGGACAGGGGGGACGGGAAACTGTTTTTT
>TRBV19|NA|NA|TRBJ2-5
CASSIGRGYQETQYF
TGTGCCAGTAGTATAGGGAGAGGGTACCAAGAGACCCAGTACTTC
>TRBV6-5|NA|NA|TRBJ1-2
CASSWGETGYTF
TGTGCCAGCAGTTGGGGAGAAACGGGCTACACCTTC
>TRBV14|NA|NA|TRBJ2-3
CASSRLQRLDTQYF
TGTGCCAGCAGCCGGCTACAGCGGTTAGATACGCAGTATTTT
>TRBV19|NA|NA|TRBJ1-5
CASSILTGHLSNQPQHF
TGTGCCAGTAGTATCCTTACGGGACACCTTAGCAATCAGCCCCAGCATTTT
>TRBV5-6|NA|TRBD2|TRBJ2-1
CASSDPGLAGTNNEQFF
TGTGCCAGCAGCGACCCTGGACTAGCGGGAACAAACAATGAGCAGTTCTTC
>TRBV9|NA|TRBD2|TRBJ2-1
CASSLSGGAFHEQFF
TGTGCCAGCAGCCTTAGCGGGGGGGCCTTCCATGAGCAGTTCTTC
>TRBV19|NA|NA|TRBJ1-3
CATGGSGNTIYF
TGTGCCACCGGGGGATCTGGAAACACCATATATTTT
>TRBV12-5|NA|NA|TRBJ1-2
CASGTERGGGYTF
TGTGCTAGTGGTACCGAAAGGGGTGGCGGCTACACCTTC
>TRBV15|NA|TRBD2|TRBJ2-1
CATAGLDEQFF
TGTGCCACCGCAGGACTAGATGAGCAGTTCTTC
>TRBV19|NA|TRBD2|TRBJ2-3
CASSMKSSGVSTDTQYF
TGTGCCAGTAGTATGAAGTCTAGCGGGGTGAGCACAGATACGCAGTATTTT
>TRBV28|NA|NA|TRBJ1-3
CASSFGGSGNTIYF
TGTGCCAGCAGTTTCGGCGGCTCTGGAAACACCATATATTTT
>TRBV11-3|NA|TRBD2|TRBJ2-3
CASSFLAGSPADTQYF
TGTGCCAGCAGCTTCCTAGCGGGGAGCCCGGCGGATACGCAGTATTTT
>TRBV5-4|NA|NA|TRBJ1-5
CASSLVGAQPQHF
TGTGCCAGCAGCTTGGTGGGGGCTCAGCCCCAGCATTTT
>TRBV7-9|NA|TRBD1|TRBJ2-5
CASSTTGTGHGETQYF
TGTGCCAGCAGCACAACCGGGACAGGGCATGGGGAGACCCAGTACTTC
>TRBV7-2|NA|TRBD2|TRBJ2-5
CASSLVTGLAGPQETQYF
TGTGCCAGCAGCTTAGTCACCGGACTAGCGGGACCGCAAGAGACCCAGTACTTC